The sequence of this T cell receptor (beta chain) was determined in a study of shared clonotypes between healthy human individuals. Sequencing was performed with immunoSEQ multiplex PCR; in TCRdb, only in-frame clones are kept and a portion is missing. In the table there are roughly 2.5 million clones, 85% to 95% of which are singletons. The receptor was derived from a young man in good health. The sample was naive CD4+ T cells sorted from blood. Regarding subset: CD45RA+ positively selected.

The CDR3 DNA is TGTGCCAGCAGCTTAGGGACGTCTCCTAGCACAGATACGCAGTATTTT. This gives the protein CASSLGTSPSTDTQYF. The chain uses TRBV7-3 and TRBJ2-3, with D perhaps matching TRBD1 or TRBD2 (5 bases each). The CDR3 extends over 16 amino acids. Germline CDR1 and CDR2: SGHTA and FQGTGA. Trimming removed 2 bases from V and 0 bases from J, with 12 bases in between.